The 4 T cell receptor beta chains below come from one sample, sequenced in a study of blood T cells in healthy people across ages. The use of a sample-barcoded 5' primer and a J-beta primer mix characterized a second PCR of roughly 6 to 11 cycles. TCRdb reprocessed the 5' RACE reads with MiXCR, giving one entry per CDR3 protein. The sample lists around 700,000 distinct CDR3 sequences, around a quarter occurring once. These data were also reused for a study on T cells of mothers and their children.

Sequencing was performed on blood. These receptors were obtained from a boy aged 5 to 17 in good health.

This clonotype was detected a few times. The V gene is TRBV20-1, the J gene TRBJ1-6, with D possibly being TRBD1 (6 bases). Trimming left V 3 bases short and J 9 bases short, with 15 bases between. The CDR3 loop spans 14 amino acids. Germline lookup yields CDR1 DFQATT and CDR2 SNEGSKA (reference sequence). CDR3 DNA: TGCAGTGCTAGCGAACAGGGTGGCTTTTCACCCCTCCACTTT. As protein: CSASEQGGFSPLHF.

This clonotype was seen a few times. The chain uses TRBV4-1 and TRBJ2-4, with a weak D call TRBD1 (5 bases). The CDR3 loop spans 17 amino acids. CDR1 and CDR2 from the germline V gene are MGHRA and YSYEKL. V lost 2 bases and J 0 bases, leaving 14 bases between the germline ends. The CDR3 loop is CASSQPRQSLAKNIQYF. CDR3 DNA: TGCGCCAGCAGCCAACCTCGACAGAGTCTAGCCAAAAACATTCAGTACTTC.

This clonotype was counted a few times. Germline and junction disagree at one end, which may indicate a read error. The chain uses TRBV20-1 and TRBJ2-5; no reliable D call. TRBJ2-7 explains the end of the DNA better; the J call may be wrong. CDR3 length: 14 residues. The germline V gene has CDR1 DFQATT and CDR2 SNEGSKA (reference sequence). The CDR3 coding sequence is TGCAGTGTTAGAGGCAGGCCATCTACCTACGAGCAGTACTTC. Its translation is CSVRGRPSTYEQYF.

A few counts support this clonotype. The chain has TRBV5-1 and TRBJ2-1; D possibly corresponds to TRBD2 (6 bases). The V end was cut by 4 bases, the J end by 12 bases, with 14 bases between. Germline CDR1 SGHRS, CDR2 YFSETQ. The CDR3 runs 12 residues. The DNA of the CDR3 is TGCGCCAGCAGCGCCCAACTAGCCCGGCAGTTCTTC. Translated, it gives CASSAQLARQFF.